This T cell receptor (beta chain) was captured by sequencing in a study of Ad26.COV2.S vaccination and SARS-CoV-2 variants. General study points: An underestimation of total T cell responses may have resulted from the TCR breadth and depth analyses.

The CDR3 has 14 amino acids. Trimming cost V 0 bases and J 6 bases, with 13 bases left between them. Looked up from germline, CDR1 is SGDLS and CDR2 is YYNGEE. Treatment: around 19 received Ad26.COV2.S at low or high dose, single or two shots; a few received placebo; per-sample allocation not given. The study sampled participants on day 63 after the first vaccine or placebo injection. With respect to this clone: Its specificity is not known.

Sequenced by immunoSEQ multiplex PCR; TCRdb stores in-frame clones only, minus some. This table holds about 440,000 clones, 80% to 95% found once. This clonotype originated in a person between 18 and 59 years old who received the Ad26.COV2.S COVID-19 vaccine or a placebo. The sample consisted of peripheral blood, taken in a trial of Ad26.COV2.S vaccine versus placebo. The chain couples TRBV9 to TRBJ2-7; D may be TRBD1 or TRBD2 (5 bases each). This CDR3 reads CASSVGGAGAEQYF. The DNA of the CDR3 is TGTGCCAGCAGCGTAGGAGGGGCGGGTGCCGAGCAGTACTTC.